The next 21 T cell receptor beta chains were all read from a single sample in a study of PD-L1 blockade in urothelial cancer. Indicated time point: pretreatment peripheral blood. Assay used: immunoSEQ multiplex PCR; TCRdb lists only in-frame clones, some missing. This repertoire shows some 53,000 clones, roughly 75% found once; its top ten account for under 4.5%. The sample in question was PBMCs, obtained around atezolizumab (anti-PD-L1) treatment. Receptor source: a man aged 70 or older with urothelial cancer.

This chain connects TRBV15 to TRBJ1-4; no clear D. This CDR3 has 13 amino acids. From germline, CDR1 is LNHNV and CDR2 YYDKDF (reference sequence). Trimming left V 8 bases short and J 4 bases short, with 11 bases between. CDR3 loop: CATPGGFNEKLFF. The CDR3 region has the DNA TGTGCCACCCCCGGAGGTTTTAATGAAAAACTGTTTTTT.

The chain couples TRBV5-1 to TRBJ2-5; D perhaps matches TRBD2 (6 bases). The CDR3 is made up of 15 amino acids. In germline, CDR1 is SGHRS, CDR2 YFSETQ. V lost 5 bases to trimming and J lost 1 base, with 15 bases between them. CDR3 sequence: CASRVGGSPQETQYF. In nucleotides, the CDR3 is TGCGCCAGCAGGGTTGGAGGGAGCCCCCAAGAGACCCAGTACTTC.

This chain uses TRBV7-9 with TRBJ2-3, with a weak D call TRBD1 (6 bases). V was trimmed by 1 base and J by 0 bases, leaving 8 bases between them. The V gene's germline CDR1 is SEHNR and CDR2 FQNEAQ (reference sequence). This CDR3 has 15 residues. CDR3 sequence: CASSLGTVSTDTQYF. The CDR3 DNA sequence: TGTGCCAGCAGCTTAGGGACAGTGAGCACAGATACGCAGTATTTT.

The CDR3 DNA sequence: TGTGCCAGCAGTGAATGGAGACTCCCTACGGGCACAGATACGCAGTATTTT. This gives the protein CASSEWRLPTGTDTQYF. This chain joins TRBV2 and TRBJ2-3; D is undetermined. V was cut by 2 bases and J by 1 base, with 16 bases left in between. This CDR3 region has 17 residues. Germline V gives CDR1 SNHLY, CDR2 FYNNEI.

The gene calls are TRBV18 and TRBJ1-1; 7 bases are a match to TRBD1. There are 16 residues in the CDR3. J was trimmed by 6 bases and V by 3 bases; bases with no gene match: 13. Germline lookup yields CDR1 KGHSH and CDR2 LQKENI. The CDR3 region is CASSPTGTPLGAEAFF. CDR3 coding DNA: TGTGCCAGCTCACCGACAGGGACTCCCCTCGGCGCTGAAGCTTTCTTT.

The rearrangement joins TRBV4-3 to TRBJ2-2, with D possibly being TRBD2 (5 bases). This CDR3 is built from 16 residues. Trimming pared 1 base from V and 0 bases from J, leaving 9 bases between. Germline values: CDR1 LGHNA, CDR2 YSLEER. For the CDR3, the DNA is TGCGCCAGCAGCCAAGTGTTACTAGCGAACACCGGGGAGCTGTTTTTT. Its translation is CASSQVLLANTGELFF.

The DNA for the CDR3 is TGTGCCAGCAGCTCAAGAGTAGCGGGAGCGGACGAGCAGTACTTC. This encodes CASSSRVAGADEQYF. This rearrangement joins TRBV7-8 to TRBJ2-7; 9 nucleotides match TRBD2. This CDR3 comprises 15 residues. The V gene end was trimmed by 4 bases and the J gene end by 5 bases; junction bases not matched to a gene: 9. Germline V gives CDR1 SGHVS, CDR2 FQNEAQ. The full variable domain, its missing parts supplied by reference TRBV7-8 and TRBJ2-7, is GAGVSQSPRYKVAKRGQDVALRCDPISGHVSLFWYQQALGQGPEFLTYFQNEAQLDKSGLPSDRFFAERPEGSVSTLKIQRTQQEDSAVYLCASSSRVAGADEQYFGPGTRLTVT.

This rearrangement joins TRBV10-3 to TRBJ2-7; 8 bases match TRBD2. CDR1 ENHRY and CDR2 SYGVKD come from the germline V gene. The CDR3 runs 15 residues. J was trimmed by 5 bases and V by 4 bases; bases with no gene match: 10. Written as DNA, the CDR3 is TGTGCCATCAGTGTTCGCCCCCGGGAGGGCCACGAGCAGTACTTC. This codes for CAISVRPREGHEQYF.

This clone was detected a few times. The chain carries TRBV7-2 and TRBJ1-5; 7 bases are a match to TRBD1. Germline V lookup: CDR1 SGHTA, CDR2 FQGNSA. J was trimmed by 4 bases and V by 0 bases; bases with no gene match: 3. The CDR3 spans 15 residues. The CDR3 coding sequence is TGTGCCAGCAGCTTAGCCGGACAGGTTAATCAGCCCCAGCATTTT. The encoded protein is CASSLAGQVNQPQHF. The whole variable domain, filled in from reference TRBV7-2 and TRBJ1-5, reads GAGVSQSPSNKVTEKGKDVELRCDPISGHTALYWYRQSLGQGLEFLIYFQGNSAPDKSGLPSDRFSAERTGGSVSTLTIQRTQQEDSAVYLCASSLAGQVNQPQHFGDGTRLSIL.

The chain couples TRBV6-1 to TRBJ2-3, with 7 nucleotides matching TRBD1. The CDR3 runs to 15 residues. Trimming took 6 bases from V and 1 from J; bases not matched to a gene: 7. Germline loops: CDR1 MNHNS, CDR2 SASEGT. The CDR3 region has the DNA TGTGCCAGCAGCGGATTCGGACAGGGCACAGATACGCAGTATTTT. It codes for CASSGFGQGTDTQYF.

There are a few counts of this clone. The chain couples TRBV4-3 to TRBJ2-7; D ambiguous. V was cut by 1 base and J by 4 bases, with 14 bases left in between. The germline V gene encodes CDR1 LGHNA and CDR2 YSLEER. The CDR3 contains 15 residues. The CDR3 sequence is CASSQAPTTPYEQYF. The CDR3 nucleotides read TGCGCCAGCAGCCAAGCCCCGACAACCCCGTACGAGCAGTACTTC.

The genes are TRBV30 and TRBJ1-5, with TRBD1 as a possible D gene (5 bases). Germline CDR1 is GTSNPN and CDR2 is SVGIG (reference sequence). The CDR3 covers 17 residues. Trimming stripped 2 bases from V and 6 bases from J, with 23 bases between. As DNA, the CDR3 is TGTGCCTGGAGTCCTCGGAGGGGCAGGGACGTCGTTCAGCCCCAGCATTTT. The encoded protein is CAWSPRRGRDVVQPQHF. Using reference TRBV30 and TRBJ1-5 for the parts outside the CDR3, the full variable domain is SQTIHQWPATLVQPVGSPLSLECTVEGTSNPNLYWYRQAAGRGLQLLFYSVGIGQISSEVPQNLSASRPQDRQFILSSKKLLLSDSGFYLCAWSPRRGRDVVQPQHFGDGTRLSIL.

V gene TRBV7-3 combines with J gene TRBJ2-5; 12 bases map to TRBD2. The CDR3 runs to 16 residues. The V segment lost 0 bases and the J segment 2 bases; nucleotides outside the gene matches: 1. In germline, CDR1 is SGHTA, CDR2 FQGTGA. The CDR3 reads CASSLTGTSGQETQYF. Written as DNA, the CDR3 is TGTGCCAGCAGCTTAACGGGGACTAGCGGGCAAGAGACCCAGTACTTC.

The chain combines TRBV11-1 with TRBJ2-7; D may be TRBD1 (5 bases). Trimming took 5 bases from V and 1 from J, leaving 15 bases between them. The CDR3 sequence is 15 residues long. CDR1 SGHAT and CDR2 FQDESV come from the germline V gene (reference sequence). CDR3 DNA sequence: TGTGCCAGCAGCCAGAGCAGGGTTGAGTCCTACGAGCAGTACTTC. Translation gives CASSQSRVESYEQYF.

The chain employs TRBV7-2 and TRBJ1-4; D is unclear. Germline values: CDR1 SGHTA, CDR2 FQGNSA. V was clipped by 1 base and J by 6 bases, with 12 bases between them. CDR3 length: 15 amino acids. CDR3 bases: TGTGCCAGCAGCTTAGTACCCTCTTTAGATGAAAAACTGTTTTTT. Amino acid sequence: CASSLVPSLDEKLFF.

The J gene is TRBJ2-1, the V gene TRBV6-4; tentatively, D is TRBD2 (5 bases). Trimming shortened V by 7 bases and J by 7 bases, and 14 bases separated the two germline ends. This CDR3 comprises 13 residues. Germline V lookup: CDR1 MRHNA, CDR2 SNTAGT. CDR3 nucleotides: TGTGCCAGCACCAAAATGAGGGATAATGAGCAGTTCTTC. Protein product: CASTKMRDNEQFF.

The chain carries TRBV28 and TRBJ2-2; 8 bases line up with TRBD2. Germline loops: CDR1 MDHEN, CDR2 SYDVKM. This CDR3 is 16 amino acids long. Trimming removed 0 bases from V and 5 bases from J; junction bases left unmatched: 5. The CDR3 sequence is CASSLWRGARTGELFF. CDR3 DNA sequence: TGTGCCAGCAGTTTATGGCGGGGGGCGCGGACCGGGGAGCTGTTTTTT. Together with reference TRBV28 and TRBJ2-2, the CDR3 gives the full variable domain: DVKVTQSSRYLVKRTGEKVFLECVQDMDHENMFWYRQDPGLGLRLIYFSYDVKMKEKGDIPEGYSVSREKKERFSLILESASTNQTSMYLCASSLWRGARTGELFFGEGSRLTVL.

This clone appeared once. The gene calls are TRBV5-6 and TRBJ2-7; 11 bases agree with TRBD2. There are 19 residues in the CDR3. The trim removed 4 bases at V and 7 bases at J, leaving 22 bases unmatched. From germline, CDR1 is SGHDT and CDR2 YYEEEE. In DNA form, the CDR3 reads TGTGCCAGCAGCGCCAGGGGGCCCGGGACTAGCGGAGGGCCGTGGGAGCAGTACTTC. This sequence encodes CASSARGPGTSGGPWEQYF.

The gene calls are TRBV28 and TRBJ1-2; D unresolved. CDR3 length: 14 amino acids. V shed 3 bases and J shed 0 bases, with 8 bases lying between them. The germline V gene encodes CDR1 MDHEN and CDR2 SYDVKM. CDR3 in amino acids: CASSLWQANYGYTF. Here the CDR3 DNA reads TGTGCCAGCAGTTTGTGGCAAGCTAACTATGGCTACACCTTC.

This chain links TRBV6-5 with TRBJ1-1; 8 bases match TRBD1. With V trimmed by 6 bases and J by 1 base, 7 bases remained unmatched. The CDR3 sequence is 15 residues long. Germline CDR1 reads MNHEY; CDR2 reads SVGAGI. The CDR3 DNA is TGTGCCAGCAGCTCTCCCGGGACAGGGAACACTGAAGCTTTCTTT. This encodes CASSSPGTGNTEAFF.

The rearrangement uses TRBV19 and TRBJ1-2; perhaps TRBD1 as D (5 bases). Trimming removed 2 bases from V and 0 bases from J, with 19 bases in between. CDR3 length: 18 residues. The germline V gene has CDR1 LNHDA and CDR2 SQIVND (reference sequence). CDR3 coding DNA: TGTGCCAGTAGTATATTAGGTACGACAGCGAGGCCTAACTATGGCTACACCTTC. Translation gives CASSILGTTARPNYGYTF. Looking up the rest from reference TRBV19 and TRBJ1-2 gives the full variable domain: DGGITQSPKYLFRKEGQNVTLSCEQNLNHDAMYWYRQDPGQGLRLIYYSQIVNDFQKGDIAEGYSVSREKKESFPLTVTSAQKNPTAFYLCASSILGTTARPNYGYTFGSGTRLTVV.